This T cell receptor (beta chain) is from a study of CD8+ T cells in alopecia areata (dated by TCRdb to 2017 to 2018). Regarding the research as a whole: In both human patients and the C3H/HeJ mouse model, the study applied high-throughput TCRbeta sequencing to look at T cell clonal expansion in alopecia areata. RNA came from the PAXgene miRNA kit for fixed scalp, the miRNeasy kit for PBMCs, and the RNeasy kit for mouse skin. Scalp clonality was compared across normal scalp (n=4), patchy alopecia areata scalp (n=8), and alopecia totalis/universalis scalp (n=8). Scalp tissue and sorted CD4+ and CD8+ peripheral blood T cells from patchy and totalis/universalis alopecia areata patients and from healthy controls were covered by human TCRbeta sequencing. TCRbeta CDR3 regions were amplified by immunoSEQ multiplex PCR with 35 Vbeta forward and 13 Jbeta reverse primers. Results and caveats for the whole study, not just this receptor: Unlike mouse skin, which is dominated by gammadelta T cells, normal human skin has resident alphabeta T cells that are also sequenced, and this complicates analysis of the scalp TCR repertoire. Shared TCR sequences between patients were less evident than in mice, which may be partly attributable to HLA diversity in the patient population. Compared with normal scalp, lesional scalp, particularly in alopecia totalis/universalis, had higher clonality and more expanded CD8+ clones, which suggests antigenic drive.

Remarks on this clone: Its antigen is still unknown. No much larger clonotype is one base removed from it; base qualities were not supplied.

The germline V gene gives CDR1 as SGDLS and CDR2 as YYNGEE. V and J are truncated by 0 bases and 3 bases respectively, leaving an intervening sequence of 10 bases. Inclusive of the bounding cysteine and phenylalanine, the CDR3 is 15 residues long. CDR3 DNA is the only sequence kept; it has 45 bases, read in frame from the first base. After PBMCs were isolated by density centrifugation and stained for CD3, CD4 and CD8, a FACSAria was used to sort CD4+ and CD8+ T cells. Scalp biopsies and blood samples were provided by unaffected controls. The library relied on the immunoSEQ multiplex PCR assay. RNA was extracted from all samples and reverse transcribed into cDNA, which served as template for TCR sequencing. SuperScript III was used for first-strand cDNA synthesis, primed with a 2:1 mix of oligo-dT and random hexamers. A synthetic immune receptor repertoire was used to measure amplification bias, and any remaining bias was corrected computationally. The authors' analysis ran thus. Raw reads were preprocessed to remove errors, and CDR3 was defined by IMGT conventions from the conserved cysteine to phenylalanine. Clonality was calculated as 1 minus Shannon entropy normalized by log2 of the number of productive unique TCRs. CD4 or CD8 identity of scalp clones was inferred by cross-referencing scalp TCRbeta sequences with sorted blood CD4 and CD8 repertoires. The table was pulled from immuneACCESS by TCRdb, which kept in-frame rearrangements only. Such tables lose some clones; where checked, under half of the loss comes from unresolved V genes, and the rest has no known cause. The V and J calls and clone size were taken over from that table, and D and trimming were inferred from the DNA. This sample holds some 150,000 clones; less than 65% were observed only once. Together, the top ten hold 30% to 45% of the sample.

This receptor was taken from a human donor in good health. Sequencing was done on a sample of CD8+ T cells sorted from blood. The chain uses TRBV9 and TRBJ1-5, with TRBD1 as a weak D call on 5 bases. The DNA sequence reads TGTGCCAGCAGCGTAGAAGGGGCGGTCAATCAGCCCCAGCATTTT. Translated, it gives CASSVEGAVNQPQHF.